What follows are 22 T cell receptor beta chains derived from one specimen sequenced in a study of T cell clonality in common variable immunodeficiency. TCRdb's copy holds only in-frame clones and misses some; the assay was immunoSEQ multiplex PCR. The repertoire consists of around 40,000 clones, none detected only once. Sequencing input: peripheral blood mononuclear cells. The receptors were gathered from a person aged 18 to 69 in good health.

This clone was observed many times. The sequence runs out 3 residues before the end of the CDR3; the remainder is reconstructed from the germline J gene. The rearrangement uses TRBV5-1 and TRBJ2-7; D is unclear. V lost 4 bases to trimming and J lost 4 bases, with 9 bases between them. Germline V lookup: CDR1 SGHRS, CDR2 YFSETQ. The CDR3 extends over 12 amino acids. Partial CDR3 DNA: TGCGCCAGCAGCCCAGAAGGGTACGAG. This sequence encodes CASSPEGYE. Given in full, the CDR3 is CASSPEGYEQYF.

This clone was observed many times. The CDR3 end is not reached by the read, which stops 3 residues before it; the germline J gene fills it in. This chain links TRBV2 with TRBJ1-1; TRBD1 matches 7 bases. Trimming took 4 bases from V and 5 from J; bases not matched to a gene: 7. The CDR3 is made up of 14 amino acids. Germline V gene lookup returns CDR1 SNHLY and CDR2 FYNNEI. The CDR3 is CASSVSGQRTEAFF. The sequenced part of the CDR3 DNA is TGTGCCAGCAGTGTCTCGGGACAGAGGACTGAA.

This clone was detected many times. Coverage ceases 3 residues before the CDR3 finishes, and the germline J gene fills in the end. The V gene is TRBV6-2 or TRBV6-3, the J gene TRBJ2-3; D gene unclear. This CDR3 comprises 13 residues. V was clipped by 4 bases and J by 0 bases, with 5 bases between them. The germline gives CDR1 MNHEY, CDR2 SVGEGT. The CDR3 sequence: CASSLSSTDTQYF. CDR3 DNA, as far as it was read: TGTGCCAGCAGTTTGTCTAGCACAGATACG.

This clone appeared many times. CDR3 DNA (partial): TGCAGTGCCGTACCGACGAGGACTAGCGGTTACAATGAG. It yields the protein CSAVPTRTSGYNE. The full CDR3 sequence reads CSAVPTRTSGYNEQFF. The genes are TRBV20-1 and TRBJ2-1; TRBD2 matches at 10 bases. The observed sequence ends 3 residues before the CDR3 terminus, with the missing tail filled in from the germline J gene. This CDR3 has 16 amino acids. The germline V gene encodes CDR1 DFQATT and CDR2 SNEGSKA (reference sequence). Unmatched junction bases numbered 12, after V lost 6 bases and J lost 4 bases.

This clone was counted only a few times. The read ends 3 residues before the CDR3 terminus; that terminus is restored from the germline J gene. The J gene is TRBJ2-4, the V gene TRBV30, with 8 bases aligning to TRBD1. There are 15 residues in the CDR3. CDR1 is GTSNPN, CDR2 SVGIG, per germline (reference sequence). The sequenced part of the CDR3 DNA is TGTGCCTGGACTTCACCGGACAGGGACAACTATCGT. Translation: CAWTSPDRDNYR. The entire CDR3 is CAWTSPDRDNYRQYF.

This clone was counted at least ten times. The part of the CDR3 DNA that was read is TGCGCCAGCAGCTCTAGCGGAGATACTAGCACAGATACG. This sequence encodes CASSSSGDTSTDT. The CDR3 in full is CASSSSGDTSTDTQYF. This chain links TRBV5-1 with TRBJ2-3; 7 bases fit TRBD2. The read halts 3 residues ahead of the CDR3 end, with the missing end drawn from the germline J gene. The CDR3 sequence is 16 residues long. Germline values: CDR1 SGHRS, CDR2 YFSETQ. Trimming cost V 3 bases and J 0 bases; bases outside gene matches: 7.

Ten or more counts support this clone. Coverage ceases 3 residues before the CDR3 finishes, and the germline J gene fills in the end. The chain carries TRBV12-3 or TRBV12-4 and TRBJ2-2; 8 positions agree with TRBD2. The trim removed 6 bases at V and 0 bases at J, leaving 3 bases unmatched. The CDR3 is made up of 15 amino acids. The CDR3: CASRLGLANTGELFF. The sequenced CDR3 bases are TGTGCCAGCAGACTGGGACTAGCGAACACCGGGGAG.

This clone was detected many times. CDR3 residues: CSADTGTVTDTQYF. The sequenced CDR3 bases are TGCAGTGCTGATACCGGGACAGTCACTGATACG. The chain combines TRBV20-1 with TRBJ2-3, with 7 positions matching TRBD1. The sequenced fragment ends 3 residues before the CDR3 boundary, so the rest is inferred from the germline J gene. Trimming removed 5 bases from V and 6 bases from J; junction bases left unmatched: 11. This CDR3 has 14 residues. Germline values: CDR1 DFQATT, CDR2 SNEGSKA (reference sequence).

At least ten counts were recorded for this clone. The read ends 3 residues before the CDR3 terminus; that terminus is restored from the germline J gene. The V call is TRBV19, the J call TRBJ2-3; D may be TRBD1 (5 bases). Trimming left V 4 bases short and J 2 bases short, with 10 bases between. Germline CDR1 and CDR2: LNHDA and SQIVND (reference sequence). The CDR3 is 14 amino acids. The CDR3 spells CASSRTRDTDTQYF. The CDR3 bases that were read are TGTGCCAGTAGTAGGACACGAGACACAGATACG.

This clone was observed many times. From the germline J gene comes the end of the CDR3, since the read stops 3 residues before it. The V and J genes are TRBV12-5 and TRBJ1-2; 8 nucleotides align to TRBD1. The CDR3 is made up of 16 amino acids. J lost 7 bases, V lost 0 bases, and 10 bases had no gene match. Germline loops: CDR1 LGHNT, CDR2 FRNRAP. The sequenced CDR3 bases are TGTGCTAGTGGTTTGGTAGTCATGGCAGGGGGCTCTGGC. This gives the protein CASGLVVMAGGSG. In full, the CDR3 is CASGLVVMAGGSGYTF.

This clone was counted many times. CDR3 bases read: TGCAGTGCTAGCGGGGGGCTAAGCTCCTATAATTCACCC. It encodes CSASGGLSSYNSP. The entire CDR3 reads CSASGGLSSYNSPLHF. V is TRBV20-1 and J is TRBJ1-6; a possible D gene is TRBD1 (6 bases). The read finishes 3 residues shy of the CDR3 end, and the germline J gene is used to complete it. The CDR3 extends over 16 amino acids. Germline loops: CDR1 DFQATT, CDR2 SNEGSKA (reference sequence). Trimming removed 3 bases from V and 0 bases from J, with 12 bases in between.

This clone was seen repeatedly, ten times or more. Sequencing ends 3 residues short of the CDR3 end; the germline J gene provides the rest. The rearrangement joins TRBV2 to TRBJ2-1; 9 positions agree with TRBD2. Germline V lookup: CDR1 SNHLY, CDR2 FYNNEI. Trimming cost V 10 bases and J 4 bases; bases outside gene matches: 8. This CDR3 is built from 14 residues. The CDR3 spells CATKSSGEYNEQFF. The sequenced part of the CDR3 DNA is TGTGCCACCAAATCTAGCGGGGAATACAATGAG.

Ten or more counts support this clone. The CDR3 sequence: CASSLGDRDGQPQHF. The CDR3 DNA, read in part, is TGTGCCAGCAGCTTGGGCGACAGGGATGGTCAGCCC. V usage is TRBV5-6 and J usage is TRBJ1-5; 7 bases match TRBD1. The read terminates 3 residues ahead of where the CDR3 ends, so the germline J gene completes it. V shed 0 bases, J shed 6 bases, and the junction held 6 bases outside the gene matches. This CDR3 spans 15 amino acids. CDR1 is SGHDT, CDR2 YYEEEE, per germline.

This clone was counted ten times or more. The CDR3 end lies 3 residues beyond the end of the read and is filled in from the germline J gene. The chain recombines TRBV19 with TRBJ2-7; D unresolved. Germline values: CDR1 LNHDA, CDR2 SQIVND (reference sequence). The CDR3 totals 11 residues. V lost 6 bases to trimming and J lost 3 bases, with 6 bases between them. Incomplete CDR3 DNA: TGTGCCAGTAGAGGGTACTACGAG. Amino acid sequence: CASRGYYE. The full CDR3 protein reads CASRGYYEQYF. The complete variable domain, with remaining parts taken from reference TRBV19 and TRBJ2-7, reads DGGITQSPKYLFRKEGQNVTLSCEQNLNHDAMYWYRQDPGQGLRLIYYSQIVNDFQKGDIAEGYSVSREKKESFPLTVTSAQKNPTAFYLCASRGYYEQYFGPGTRLTVT.

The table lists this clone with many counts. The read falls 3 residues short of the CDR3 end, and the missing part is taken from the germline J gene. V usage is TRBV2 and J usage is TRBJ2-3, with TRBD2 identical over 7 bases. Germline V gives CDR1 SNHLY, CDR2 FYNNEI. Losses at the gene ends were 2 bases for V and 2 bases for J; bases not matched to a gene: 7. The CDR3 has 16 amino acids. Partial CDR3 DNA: TGTGCCAGCAGTGAATTTGGGGGGACTATCACAGATACG. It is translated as CASSEFGGTITDT. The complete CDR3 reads CASSEFGGTITDTQYF.

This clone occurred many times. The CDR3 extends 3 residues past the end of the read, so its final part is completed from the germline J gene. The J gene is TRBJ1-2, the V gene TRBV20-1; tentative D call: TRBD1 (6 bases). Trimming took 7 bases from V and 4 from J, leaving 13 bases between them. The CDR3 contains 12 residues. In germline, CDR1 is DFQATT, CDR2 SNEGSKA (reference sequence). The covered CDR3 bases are TGCAGTGGGGCAGGGGAGAGCTATGGC. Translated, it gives CSGAGESYG. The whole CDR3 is CSGAGESYGYTF.

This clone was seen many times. The sequenced part of the CDR3 DNA is TGTGCCAGTAGTATTTCACAAGACAATGAG. Its protein product is CASSISQDNE. The whole CDR3 is CASSISQDNEQFF. This chain joins TRBV19 and TRBJ2-1; the D is unclear. The read terminates 3 residues before the CDR3 end, so the remaining end is supplied by the germline J gene. V shed 3 bases and J shed 5 bases, with 8 bases lying between them. This CDR3 region has 13 residues. Germline V gives CDR1 LNHDA, CDR2 SQIVND (reference sequence).

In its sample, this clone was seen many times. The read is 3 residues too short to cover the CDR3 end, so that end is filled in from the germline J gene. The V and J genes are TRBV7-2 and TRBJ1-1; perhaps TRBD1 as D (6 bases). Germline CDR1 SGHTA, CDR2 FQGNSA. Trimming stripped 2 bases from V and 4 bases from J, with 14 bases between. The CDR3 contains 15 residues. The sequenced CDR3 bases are TGTGCCAGCAGCTTAAATGGACAGATAATCACTGAA. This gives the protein CASSLNGQIITE. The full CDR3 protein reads CASSLNGQIITEAFF.

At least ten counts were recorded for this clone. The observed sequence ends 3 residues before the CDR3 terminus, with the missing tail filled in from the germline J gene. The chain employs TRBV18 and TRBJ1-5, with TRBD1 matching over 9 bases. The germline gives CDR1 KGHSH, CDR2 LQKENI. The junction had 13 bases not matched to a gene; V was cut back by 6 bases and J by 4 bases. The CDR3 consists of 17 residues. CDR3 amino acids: CASSLKTGTGLNQPQHF. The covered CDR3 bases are TGTGCCAGCTCCCTAAAAACCGGGACAGGGCTTAATCAGCCC.

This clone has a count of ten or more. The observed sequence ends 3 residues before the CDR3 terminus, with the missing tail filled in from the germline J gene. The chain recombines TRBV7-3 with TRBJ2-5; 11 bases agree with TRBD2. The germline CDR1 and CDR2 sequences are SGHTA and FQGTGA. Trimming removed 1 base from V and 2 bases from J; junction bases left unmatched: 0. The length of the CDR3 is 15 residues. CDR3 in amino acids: CASSLIAGGQETQYF. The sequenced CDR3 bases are TGTGCCAGCAGCTTAATAGCGGGGGGGCAAGAGACC.

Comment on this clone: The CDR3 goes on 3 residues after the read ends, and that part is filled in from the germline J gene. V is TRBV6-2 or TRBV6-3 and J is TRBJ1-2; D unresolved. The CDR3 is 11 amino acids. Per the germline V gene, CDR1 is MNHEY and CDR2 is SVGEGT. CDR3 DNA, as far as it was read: TGTGCCAGCAGTTACAACAATGAC. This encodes CASSYNND. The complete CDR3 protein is CASSYNNDYTF.

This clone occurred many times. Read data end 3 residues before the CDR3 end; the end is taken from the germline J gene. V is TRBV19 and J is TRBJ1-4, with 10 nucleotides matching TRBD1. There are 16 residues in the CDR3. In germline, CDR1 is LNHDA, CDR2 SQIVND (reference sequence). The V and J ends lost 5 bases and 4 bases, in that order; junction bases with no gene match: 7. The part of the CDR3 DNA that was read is TGTGCCAGTAGTGGAGACAGGGGGCTAATTAATGAAAAA. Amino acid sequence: CASSGDRGLINEK. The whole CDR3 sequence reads CASSGDRGLINEKLFF.